The clone carrying this T cell receptor beta chain turned up a few times. Its cognate antigen is unknown. When ophthalmopathy did not progress within 18 months, Graves' hyperthyroidism was considered stable. RNA transcripts served as the template for amplifying TCR beta CDR3 regions. The primer set for the first-round RT-PCR of the TCR CDR3 was HTBI. TCRdb reprocessed the multiplex PCR reads with MiXCR, giving one entry per CDR3 protein. The top ten clones hold around 70% of a sample with roughly 400,000 distinct CDR3 sequences, 20% to 25% of them seen once. The sample belongs to a study of T cells in Graves' hyperthyroidism and ophthalmopathy. Overall study findings and caveats: Most expanded thyroid clonotypes above 0.001 also appeared in blood.

The junction had 2 bases not matched to a gene; V was cut back by 5 bases and J by 4 bases. The CDR3 sequence is 16 residues long. CDR1 is SGHRS, CDR2 YFSETQ, per germline. The sample consisted of blood. This chain connects TRBV5-1 to TRBJ2-2, with 16 positions matching TRBD2. The clonotype was recovered from a man between 50 and 59 years old with Graves' hyperthyroidism. The CDR3 protein is CASRGLAGGSTGELFF. CDR3 in DNA: TGCGCCAGCAGGGGACTAGCGGGAGGGAGCACCGGGGAGCTGTTTTTT.